Listed here are 27 T cell receptor beta chains from one sample, sequenced in a study of low-dose radiotherapy and immunotherapy resistance in tumors. Time point specified: after trial treatment. Treatment denoted: LDRT plus nivolumab, ipilimumab, low-dose cyclophosphamide and aspirin (RACIN trial). Priming of first-strand cDNA relied on TRAV- and TRBV-specific primers (covering alpha and beta chains). Using a constant-region primer together with a V-primer adapter, TCRs were subjected to around 22 PCR cycles of amplification. TCRdb independently ran MiXCR on the reads; one entry per CDR3 protein. The sample has about 84,000 distinct CDR3 sequences, about a sixth seen once; the top ten hold 1.1% to 1.5%. The sample in question was PBMCs, obtained after low-dose radiotherapy plus immunotherapy. The receptors derive from a male donor with prostate cancer.

This clonotype was counted a few times. This rearrangement joins TRBV2 to TRBJ2-7, with 8 bases that match TRBD2. V lost 8 bases to trimming and J lost 5 bases; unmatched junction nucleotides: 11. CDR3 length: 14 residues. Germline-derived CDR1 and CDR2 are SNHLY and FYNNEI. CDR3 DNA sequence: TGTGCCAGCGGTGTAGCGGGATCTCCCCACGAGCAGTACTTC. It is translated as CASGVAGSPHEQYF.

This clonotype came up many times. The chain couples TRBV6-6 to TRBJ1-5; weak D call: TRBD1 (5 bases). Trimming pared 3 bases from V and 6 bases from J, leaving 12 bases between. CDR3 length: 14 residues. Per the germline V gene, CDR1 is MNHNY and CDR2 is SVGAGI (reference sequence). The CDR3 loop is CASSYGADSQPQHF. The DNA for the CDR3 is TGTGCCAGCAGTTATGGGGCAGACAGTCAGCCCCAGCATTTT.

Notes on this clonotype: It is likely a read error: a sequence one base away is far more abundant. The chain has TRBV6-6 and TRBJ2-3; D unresolved. CDR3 size: 13 residues. Germline V lookup: CDR1 MNHNY, CDR2 SVGAGI (reference sequence). The CDR3 nucleotides are TGTGTCAGCAGTCCCTCAGCTGGAGATACGCAGTATTTT. Protein product: CVSSPSAGDTQYF.

This clonotype was detected many times. The rearrangement uses TRBV28 and TRBJ1-1, with TRBD1 as a possible D gene (6 bases). From germline, CDR1 is MDHEN and CDR2 SYDVKM. V gave up 6 bases and J gave up 0 bases, with 14 bases separating them. The CDR3 spans 15 residues. CDR3 in amino acids: CASSPPGTLNTEAFF. CDR3 coding DNA: TGTGCCAGCAGCCCACCGGGGACACTGAACACTGAAGCTTTCTTT.

This clonotype showed up many times. This chain links TRBV7-3 with TRBJ2-1; D uncertain. CDR1 is SGHTA, CDR2 FQGTGA, per germline. Trimming stripped 5 bases from V and 3 bases from J, with 14 bases between. CDR3 length equals 15 residues. In DNA form, the CDR3 reads TGTGCCAGCAGCCTAATCAACTCTGGCTACAATGAGCAGTTCTTC. It yields the protein CASSLINSGYNEQFF. The whole variable domain, filled in from reference TRBV7-3 and TRBJ2-1, reads GAGVSQTPSNKVTEKGKYVELRCDPISGHTALYWYRQSLGQGPEFLIYFQGTGAADDSGLPNDRFFAVRPEGSVSTLKIQRTERGDSAVYLCASSLINSGYNEQFFGPGTRLTVL.

This clonotype came up many times. The genes are TRBV6-6 and TRBJ1-5; unclear D gene. Germline CDR1 MNHNY, CDR2 SVGAGI (reference sequence). CDR3 length equals 14 residues. Trimming removed 0 bases at V and 2 bases at J, with 5 bases between. The CDR3 DNA reads TGTGCCAGCAGTTACTCGACGGGCAATCAGCCCCAGCATTTT. It is translated as CASSYSTGNQPQHF.

There are many counts of this clonotype. The chain combines TRBV27 with TRBJ2-2; D unclear. V lost 2 bases to trimming and J lost 1 base, with 11 bases between them. Germline CDR1 is MNHEY and CDR2 is SMNVEV (reference sequence). The CDR3 is 16 amino acids. The CDR3 region is CASSLEVPWNTGELFF. The CDR3 DNA is TGTGCCAGCAGTTTAGAGGTCCCTTGGAACACCGGGGAGCTGTTTTTT.

There are many counts of this clonotype. This chain uses TRBV18 with TRBJ2-7, with D perhaps matching TRBD1 or TRBD2 (5 bases each). The V gene's germline CDR1 is KGHSH and CDR2 LQKENI. The CDR3 sequence is 13 residues long. Trimming took off 6 bases at V and 5 bases at J, with 14 bases between the two ends. As DNA, the CDR3 is TGTGCCAGCTCTCTCGGGACCCACCACGAGCAGTACTTC. Protein sequence: CASSLGTHHEQYF.

Note on this clonotype: This could be a read error, since a much larger clone is one nucleotide away. The chain has TRBV21-1 and TRBJ1-4. TRBV21-1 is annotated as a pseudogene. The CDR3 extends over 13 amino acids. CDR3 sequence (DNA): TGTGCCAGCAGCCAGGTCGATAATGAAAAACTGTTTTTT. Protein product: CASSQVDNEKLFF.

This clonotype was counted at least ten times. The chain is built from TRBV5-1 and TRBJ2-1; 9 bases are shared with TRBD2. Germline-derived CDR1 and CDR2 are SGHRS and YFSETQ. The CDR3 is 16 residues long. V dropped 4 bases and J dropped 0; count of bases not matched to a gene: 5. As DNA, the CDR3 is TGCGCCAGCAGCCTGGGGACTAGCACCTCCTACAATGAGCAGTTCTTC. This encodes CASSLGTSTSYNEQFF.

This clonotype came up many times. This chain joins TRBV7-6 and TRBJ2-2; tentatively, D is TRBD2 (5 bases). CDR1 and CDR2 from the germline V gene are SGHVS and FNYEAQ. The germline V and J ends were trimmed by 4 bases and 5 bases, with 14 bases remaining between them. The CDR3 is 15 amino acids. CDR3 loop: CASSSLGPGTGELFF. The CDR3, as DNA: TGTGCCAGCAGCTCCCTAGGACCGGGGACCGGGGAGCTGTTTTTT.

To note about this clonotype: A far larger clone is one nucleotide away, so this likely arose from a read error. The rearrangement joins TRBV28 to TRBJ2-4; weak D call: TRBD2 (5 bases). The CDR3 has 14 amino acids. The germline CDR1 and CDR2 sequences are MDHEN and SYDVKM. The ends were cut back, 8 bases at V and 13 bases at J, with 24 bases in the middle. The CDR3: CASRSGSTYNEQYF. CDR3 coding DNA: TGTGCCAGCCGAAGTGGGAGTACCTACAATGAGCAGTACTTC.

This clonotype has only a few counts. The chain links TRBV30 to TRBJ1-2; D remains unclear. The ends were cut back, 2 bases at V and 5 bases at J, with 9 bases in the middle. The germline V gene encodes CDR1 GTSNPN and CDR2 SVGIG (reference sequence). The CDR3 totals 12 residues. The CDR3 DNA sequence: TGTGCCTGGAGTTTCAGAGGGTATGGCTACACCTTC. It encodes CAWSFRGYGYTF.

As for this clonotype: It differs at one base from a far larger clone, so likely a read error. The genes are TRBV9 and TRBJ2-7; no reliable D call. V lost 0 bases and J 7 bases, leaving 14 bases between the germline ends. The CDR3 is 14 residues long. Per the germline V gene, CDR1 is SGDLS and CDR2 is YYNGEE. This CDR3 is CASSVEGGYNEQYF. As DNA, the CDR3 is TGTGCCAGCAGCGTAGAGGGCGGCTACAATGAGCAGTACTTC.

This clonotype occurred many times. At one end, the junction sequence differs from germline, possibly due to a read error. The gene calls are TRBV6-2 or TRBV6-3 and TRBJ2-7; D gene ambiguous. In germline, CDR1 is MNHEY, CDR2 SVGEGT. This CDR3 is built from 12 residues. Here the CDR3 DNA reads TGCGCCAGCAGTGAGATAAACTACGAGCAGTACTTC. This gives the protein CASSEINYEQYF.

To note about this clonotype: A far larger clone is off by one base, so a read error is likely. The chain employs TRBV6-8 and TRBJ1-1; possible D gene TRBD1, 6 bases. CDR3 length: 12 amino acids. CDR1 is MNHGY and CDR2 is SAAAGT in the germline V gene. DNA of the CDR3: TGTGCCAGCTTCCAGGGGAGGACTGAATCTTTCTTT. It translates to CASFQGRTESFF.

V gene TRBV7-2 combines with J gene TRBJ1-3; TRBD1 might be the D (6 bases). V dropped 6 bases and J dropped 0 bases, with 21 bases sitting between them. The CDR3 sequence is 18 residues long. CDR1 SGHTA and CDR2 FQGNSA come from the germline V gene. The CDR3 loop is CASRQEGTGLSSGNTIYF. CDR3 DNA: TGTGCCAGCAGACAAGAGGGTACAGGGTTAAGCTCTGGAAACACCATATATTTT. Combining the CDR3 with reference TRBV7-2 and TRBJ1-3 gives the whole variable domain GAGVSQSPSNKVTEKGKDVELRCDPISGHTALYWYRQSLGQGLEFLIYFQGNSAPDKSGLPSDRFSAERTGGSVSTLTIQRTQQEDSAVYLCASRQEGTGLSSGNTIYFGEGSWLTVV.

In its sample, this clonotype was seen many times. The chain couples TRBV7-2 to TRBJ1-1; D unclear. Deletions cut 2 bases from V and 9 bases from J, with 13 bases between. Germline V gives CDR1 SGHTA, CDR2 FQGNSA. This CDR3 contains 13 residues. CDR3 sequence: CASSLSAGGQAFF. The CDR3, as DNA: TGTGCCAGCAGCTTATCTGCAGGAGGACAAGCTTTCTTT.

This clonotype was seen repeatedly, ten times or more. V and J are TRBV10-3 and TRBJ2-3, with TRBD1 matching 8 bases. CDR3 length: 15 residues. Unmatched junction bases numbered 7, after V lost 4 bases and J lost 4 bases. CDR1 and CDR2 (germline): ENHRY, SYGVKD. The CDR3 is CAISALDRESDTQYF. The CDR3 DNA follows: TGTGCCATCAGTGCTCTGGACAGGGAGTCAGATACGCAGTATTTT.

The sample holds many counts of this clonotype. This sequence joins TRBV24-1 and TRBJ2-3, with D maybe TRBD2 (5 bases). This CDR3 has 11 residues. Trimming stripped 5 bases from V and 9 bases from J, with 8 bases between. Germline CDR1 is KGHDR and CDR2 is SFDVKD. This CDR3 is CATSGGYTQYF. The DNA for the CDR3 is TGTGCCACCAGTGGCGGGTACACGCAGTATTTT.

This clonotype was observed many times. This chain links TRBV20-1 with TRBJ2-1, with 13 bases identical to TRBD2. V was pared by 3 bases and J by 7 bases, with 9 bases of the junction left unmatched. The CDR3 has 16 amino acids. The germline gives CDR1 DFQATT, CDR2 SNEGSKA (reference sequence). Written as DNA, the CDR3 is TGCAGTGCTAGCCGGACTAGCGGGAGCTTTCTGAATGAGCAGTTCTTC. Its translation: CSASRTSGSFLNEQFF.

Many counts were recorded for this clonotype. CDR3 region: CASSPPPSGFRNEQFF. DNA of the CDR3: TGTGCCAGCTCACCACCGCCGTCAGGGTTCCGAAATGAGCAGTTCTTC. V usage is TRBV18 and J usage is TRBJ2-1; D may be TRBD1 (5 bases). Trimming removed 0 bases from V and 7 bases from J, with 16 bases in between. Germline V lookup: CDR1 KGHSH, CDR2 LQKENI. This CDR3 is 16 amino acids long.

The sample holds many counts of this clonotype. This chain uses TRBV29-1 with TRBJ1-5; D is possibly TRBD1 (5 bases). This CDR3 spans 15 amino acids. V was cut by 4 bases and J by 2 bases, with 15 bases left in between. Per germline, CDR1 SQVTM and CDR2 ANQGSEA. The chain's CDR3 is CSVGDGLMGNQPQHF. CDR3 sequence (DNA): TGCAGCGTTGGGGACGGGCTTATGGGCAATCAGCCCCAGCATTTT.

This clonotype was seen many times. The chain employs TRBV4-2 and TRBJ1-5, with TRBD1 identical over 7 bases. With 6 bases clipped from V and 1 base from J, the junction kept 6 bases outside the gene matches. The CDR3 has 15 residues. The V gene's germline CDR1 is LGHNA and CDR2 YNFKEQ. The CDR3 region has the DNA TGTGCCAGCAGTGAAGAGGGGGCGAGCAATCAGCCCCAGCATTTT. This codes for CASSEEGASNQPQHF.

At least ten counts were recorded for this clonotype. The J gene is TRBJ2-3, the V gene TRBV12-3 or TRBV12-4; D not resolved. The germline V and J ends were trimmed by 5 bases and 0 bases, with 9 bases remaining between them. There are 14 residues in the CDR3. CDR3 sequence reads: CASSPRPSTDTQYF. Written as DNA, the CDR3 is TGTGCCAGCAGTCCCCGGCCTAGCACAGATACGCAGTATTTT.

There are many counts of this clonotype. The rearrangement uses TRBV4-1 and TRBJ2-2, with 8 bases identical to TRBD1. V trimming: 7 bases; J trimming: 0 bases; junction bases outside the gene matches: 4. The CDR3 consists of 15 residues. Germline V gene sequence: CDR1 MGHRA, CDR2 YSYEKL. CDR3 amino acids: CASNNRGANTGELFF. CDR3 bases: TGCGCCAGCAATAACAGGGGGGCGAACACCGGGGAGCTGTTTTTT.

At least ten counts were recorded for this clonotype. V and J are TRBV5-5 and TRBJ1-1; D not resolved. Per germline, CDR1 SGHKS and CDR2 YYEKEE (reference sequence). The CDR3 runs to 15 residues. V was clipped by 2 bases and J by 0 bases, with 11 bases between them. CDR3 protein: CASSFSQRMNTEAFF. The CDR3 region has the DNA TGTGCCAGCAGCTTCTCCCAGAGAATGAACACTGAAGCTTTCTTT.